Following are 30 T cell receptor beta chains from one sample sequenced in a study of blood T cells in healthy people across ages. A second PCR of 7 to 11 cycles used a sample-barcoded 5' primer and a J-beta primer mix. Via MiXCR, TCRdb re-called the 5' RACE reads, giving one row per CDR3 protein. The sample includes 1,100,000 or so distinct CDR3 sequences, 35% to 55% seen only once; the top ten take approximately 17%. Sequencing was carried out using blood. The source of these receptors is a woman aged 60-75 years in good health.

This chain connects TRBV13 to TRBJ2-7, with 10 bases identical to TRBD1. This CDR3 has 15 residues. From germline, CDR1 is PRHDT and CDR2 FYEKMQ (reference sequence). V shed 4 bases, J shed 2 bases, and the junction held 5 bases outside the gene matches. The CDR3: CASSWNGQGAYEQYF. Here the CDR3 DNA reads TGTGCCAGCAGCTGGAACGGACAGGGGGCCTACGAGCAGTACTTC.

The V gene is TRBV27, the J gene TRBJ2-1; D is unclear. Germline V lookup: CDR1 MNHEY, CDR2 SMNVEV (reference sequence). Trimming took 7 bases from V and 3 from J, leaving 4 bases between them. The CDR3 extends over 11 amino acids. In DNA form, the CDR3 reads TGTGCCAGCAACTACTACAATGAGCAGTTCTTC. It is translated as CASNYYNEQFF.

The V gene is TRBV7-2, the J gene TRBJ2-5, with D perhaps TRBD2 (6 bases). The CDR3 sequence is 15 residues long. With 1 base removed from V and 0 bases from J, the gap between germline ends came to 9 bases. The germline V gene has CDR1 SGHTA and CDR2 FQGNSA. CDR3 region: CASSLEGTYQETQYF. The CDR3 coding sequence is TGTGCCAGCAGCTTAGAAGGGACTTACCAAGAGACCCAGTACTTC.

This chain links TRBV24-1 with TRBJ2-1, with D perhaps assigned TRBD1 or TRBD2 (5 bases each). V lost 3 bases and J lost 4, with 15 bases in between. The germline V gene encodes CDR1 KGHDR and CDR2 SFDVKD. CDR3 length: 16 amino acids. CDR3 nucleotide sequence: TGTGCCACCAGTGATCGGGGACGAGCCGGTTACAATGAGCAGTTCTTC. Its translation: CATSDRGRAGYNEQFF.

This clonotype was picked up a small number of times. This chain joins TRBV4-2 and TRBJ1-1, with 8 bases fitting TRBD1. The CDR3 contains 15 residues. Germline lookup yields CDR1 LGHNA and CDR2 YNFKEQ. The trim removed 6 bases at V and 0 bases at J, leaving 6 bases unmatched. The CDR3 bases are TGTGCCAGCAGACAGGGGGATACCATGAACACTGAAGCTTTCTTT. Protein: CASRQGDTMNTEAFF.

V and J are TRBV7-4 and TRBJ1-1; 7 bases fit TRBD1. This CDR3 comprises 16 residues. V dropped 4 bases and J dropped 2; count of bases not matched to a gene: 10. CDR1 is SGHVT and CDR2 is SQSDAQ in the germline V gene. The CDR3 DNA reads TGTGCCAGCAGCTACCTTCGACAGGGAATCAACACTGAAGCTTTCTTT. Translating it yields CASSYLRQGINTEAFF.

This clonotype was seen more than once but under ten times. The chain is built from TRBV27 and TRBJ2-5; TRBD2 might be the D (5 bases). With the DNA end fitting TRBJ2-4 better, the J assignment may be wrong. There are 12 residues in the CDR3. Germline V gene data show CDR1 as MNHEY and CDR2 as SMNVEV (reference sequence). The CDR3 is CASAAGGHIQYF. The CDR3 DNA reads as TGTGCCAGCGCGGCGGGTGGGCACATTCAGTACTTC.

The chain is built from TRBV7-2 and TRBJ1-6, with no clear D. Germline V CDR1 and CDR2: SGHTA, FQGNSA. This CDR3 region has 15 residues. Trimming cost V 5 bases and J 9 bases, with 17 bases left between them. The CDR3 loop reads CASSPRASYGSPLHF. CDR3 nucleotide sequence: TGTGCCAGCAGCCCTCGGGCATCGTACGGTTCACCCCTCCACTTT.

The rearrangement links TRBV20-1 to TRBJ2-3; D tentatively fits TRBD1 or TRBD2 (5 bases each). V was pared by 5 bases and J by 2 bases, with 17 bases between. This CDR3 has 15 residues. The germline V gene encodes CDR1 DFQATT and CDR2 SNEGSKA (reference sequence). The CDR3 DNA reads TGCAGTGCTTTAACACAGGACTGGTCCACAGATACGCAGTATTTT. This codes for CSALTQDWSTDTQYF.

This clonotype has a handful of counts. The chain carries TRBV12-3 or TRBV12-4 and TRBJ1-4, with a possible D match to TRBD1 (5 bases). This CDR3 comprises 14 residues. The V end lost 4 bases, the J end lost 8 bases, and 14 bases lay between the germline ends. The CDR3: CASSSGRVSEKLFF. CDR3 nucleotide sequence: TGTGCCAGCAGTTCGGGACGAGTTTCCGAAAAACTGTTTTTT.

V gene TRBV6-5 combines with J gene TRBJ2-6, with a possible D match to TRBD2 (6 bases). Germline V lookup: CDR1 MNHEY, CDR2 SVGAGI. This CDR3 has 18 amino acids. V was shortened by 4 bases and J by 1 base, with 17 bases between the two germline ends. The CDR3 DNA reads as TGTGCCAGCAGTTCCTTAAGCGGGCAACTGTCTGGGGCCAACGTCCTGACTTTC. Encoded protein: CASSSLSGQLSGANVLTF.

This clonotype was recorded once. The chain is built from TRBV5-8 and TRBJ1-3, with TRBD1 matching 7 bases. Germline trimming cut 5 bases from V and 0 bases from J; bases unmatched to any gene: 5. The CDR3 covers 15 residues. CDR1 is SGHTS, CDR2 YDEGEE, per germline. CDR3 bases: TGTGCCAGCAGTTCCGGGACAGCCTCTGGAAACACCATATATTTT. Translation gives CASSSGTASGNTIYF.

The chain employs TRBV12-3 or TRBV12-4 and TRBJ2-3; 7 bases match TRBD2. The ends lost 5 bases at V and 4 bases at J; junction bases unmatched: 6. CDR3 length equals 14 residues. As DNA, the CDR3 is TGTGCCAGCAGTCTTACTAGCGCAGCAGATACGCAGTATTTT. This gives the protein CASSLTSAADTQYF.

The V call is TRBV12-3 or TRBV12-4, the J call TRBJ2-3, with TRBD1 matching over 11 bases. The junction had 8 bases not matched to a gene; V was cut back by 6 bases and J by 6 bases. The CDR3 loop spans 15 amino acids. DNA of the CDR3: TGTGCCAGCAGCTATTCCTGGACAGGGGGCGATACGCAGTATTTT. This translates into CASSYSWTGGDTQYF.

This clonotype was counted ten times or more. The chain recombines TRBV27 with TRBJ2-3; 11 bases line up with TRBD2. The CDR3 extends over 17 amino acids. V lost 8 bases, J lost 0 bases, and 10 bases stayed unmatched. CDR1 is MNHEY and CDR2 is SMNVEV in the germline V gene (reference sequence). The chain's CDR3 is CASGGLAGGPSTDTQYF. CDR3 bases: TGTGCCAGCGGGGGCCTAGCGGGAGGACCTAGCACAGATACGCAGTATTTT.

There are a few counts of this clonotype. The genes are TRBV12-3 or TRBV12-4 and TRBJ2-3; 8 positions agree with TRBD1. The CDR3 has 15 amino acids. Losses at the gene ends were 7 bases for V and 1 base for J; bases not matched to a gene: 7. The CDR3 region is CASTETGARTDTQYF. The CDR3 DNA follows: TGTGCCAGCACCGAGACAGGGGCCCGCACAGATACGCAGTATTTT.

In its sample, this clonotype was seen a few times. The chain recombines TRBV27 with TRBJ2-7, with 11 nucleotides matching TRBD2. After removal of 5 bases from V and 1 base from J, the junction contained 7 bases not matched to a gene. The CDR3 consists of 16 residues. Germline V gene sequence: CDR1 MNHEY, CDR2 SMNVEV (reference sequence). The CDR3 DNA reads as TGTGCCAGCAGTGCCAGTCTAGCGGGAGGTTCCTACGAGCAGTACTTC. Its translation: CASSASLAGGSYEQYF.

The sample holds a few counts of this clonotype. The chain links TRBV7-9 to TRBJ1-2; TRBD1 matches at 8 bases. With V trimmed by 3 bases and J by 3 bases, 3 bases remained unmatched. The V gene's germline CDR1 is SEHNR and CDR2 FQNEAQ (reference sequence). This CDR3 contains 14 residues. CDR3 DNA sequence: TGTGCCAGCAGCTTTGGACAGGGAGACTATGGCTACACCTTC. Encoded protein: CASSFGQGDYGYTF.

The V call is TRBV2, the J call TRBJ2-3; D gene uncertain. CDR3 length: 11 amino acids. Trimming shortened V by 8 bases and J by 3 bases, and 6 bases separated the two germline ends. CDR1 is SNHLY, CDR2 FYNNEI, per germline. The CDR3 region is CASYKTDTQYF. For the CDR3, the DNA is TGTGCCAGCTACAAGACAGATACGCAGTATTTT.

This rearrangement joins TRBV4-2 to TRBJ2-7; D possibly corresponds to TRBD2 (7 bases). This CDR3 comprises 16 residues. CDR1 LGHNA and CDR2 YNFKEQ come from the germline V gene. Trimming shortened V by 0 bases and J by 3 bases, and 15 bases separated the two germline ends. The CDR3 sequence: CASSQDRGGDLYEQYF. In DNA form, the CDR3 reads TGTGCCAGCAGCCAAGATAGGGGGGGGGATCTCTACGAGCAGTACTTC.

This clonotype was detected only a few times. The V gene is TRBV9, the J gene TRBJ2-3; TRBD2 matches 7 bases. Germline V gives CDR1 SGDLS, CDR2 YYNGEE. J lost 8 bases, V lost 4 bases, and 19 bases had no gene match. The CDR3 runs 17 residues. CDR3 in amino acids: CASSMEGTTVYVGTQYF. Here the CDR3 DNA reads TGTGCCAGCAGCATGGAGGGGACTACGGTATATGTGGGTACGCAGTATTTT.

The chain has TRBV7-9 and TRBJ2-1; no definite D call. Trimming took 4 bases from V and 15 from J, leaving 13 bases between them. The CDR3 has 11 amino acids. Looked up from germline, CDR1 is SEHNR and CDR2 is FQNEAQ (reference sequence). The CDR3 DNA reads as TGTGCCAGCAGCTCGCAGTCCCGGGCGTTCTTC. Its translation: CASSSQSRAFF.

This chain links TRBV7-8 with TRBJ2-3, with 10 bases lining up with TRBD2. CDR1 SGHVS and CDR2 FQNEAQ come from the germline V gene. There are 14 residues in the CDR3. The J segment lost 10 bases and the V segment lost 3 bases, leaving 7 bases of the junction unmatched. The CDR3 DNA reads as TGTGCCAGCAGCTTTCTAGCGGGAGCAGAGGCGCAGTATTTT. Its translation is CASSFLAGAEAQYF.

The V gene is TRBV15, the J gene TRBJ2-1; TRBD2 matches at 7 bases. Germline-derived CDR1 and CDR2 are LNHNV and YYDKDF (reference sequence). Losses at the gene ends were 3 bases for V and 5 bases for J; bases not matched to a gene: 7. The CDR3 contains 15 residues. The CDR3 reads CATSSDSGLNNEQFF. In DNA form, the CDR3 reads TGTGCCACCAGCAGTGATAGCGGGTTAAACAATGAGCAGTTCTTC. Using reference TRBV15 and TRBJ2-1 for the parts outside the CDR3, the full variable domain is DAMVIQNPRYQVTQFGKPVTLSCSQTLNHNVMYWYQQKSSQAPKLLFHYYDKDFNNEADTPDNFQSRRPNTSFCFLDIRSPGLGDTAMYLCATSSDSGLNNEQFFGPGTRLTVL.

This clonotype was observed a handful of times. The CDR3 DNA is TGTGCCAGCAGCGTAGGCCTGGAAACCAACATTCAGTACTTC. Translating it yields CASSVGLETNIQYF. This sequence joins TRBV9 and TRBJ2-4, with D hard to call. Germline CDR1 and CDR2: SGDLS and YYNGEE. The CDR3 has 14 amino acids. Trimming took 0 bases from V and 7 from J, leaving 11 bases between them.

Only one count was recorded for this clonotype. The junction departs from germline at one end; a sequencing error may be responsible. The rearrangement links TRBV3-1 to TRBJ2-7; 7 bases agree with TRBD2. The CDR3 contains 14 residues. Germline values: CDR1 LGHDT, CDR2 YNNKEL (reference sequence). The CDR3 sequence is CAGSQTAGDNEQYF. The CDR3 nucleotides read TGTGCCGGCAGCCAAACGGCGGGAGATAATGAGCAGTACTTC.

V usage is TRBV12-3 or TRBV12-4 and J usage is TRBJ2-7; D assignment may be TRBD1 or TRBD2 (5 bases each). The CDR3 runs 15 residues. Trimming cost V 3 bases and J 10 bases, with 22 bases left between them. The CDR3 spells CASSLEAGRGESQYF. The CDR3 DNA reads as TGTGCCAGCAGTTTGGAGGCAGGGCGAGGTGAGTCCCAGTACTTC.

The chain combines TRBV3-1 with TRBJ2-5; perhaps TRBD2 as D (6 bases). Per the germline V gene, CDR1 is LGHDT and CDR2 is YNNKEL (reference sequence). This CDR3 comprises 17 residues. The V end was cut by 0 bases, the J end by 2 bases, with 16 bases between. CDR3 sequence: CASSQDWRRRAQETQYF. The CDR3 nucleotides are TGTGCCAGCAGCCAAGATTGGCGCAGGAGGGCTCAAGAGACCCAGTACTTC.

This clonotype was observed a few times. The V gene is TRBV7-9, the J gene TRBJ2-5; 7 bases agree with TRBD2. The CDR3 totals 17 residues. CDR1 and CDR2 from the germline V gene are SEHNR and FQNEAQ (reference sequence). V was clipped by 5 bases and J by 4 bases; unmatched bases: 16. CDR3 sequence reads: CASSRRGGGVEVETQYF. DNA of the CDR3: TGTGCCAGCAGCCGCCGTGGGGGAGGGGTTGAGGTAGAGACCCAGTACTTC. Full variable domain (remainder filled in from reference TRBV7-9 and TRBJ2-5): DTGVSQNPRHKITKRGQNVTFRCDPISEHNRLYWYRQTLGQGPEFLTYFQNEAQLEKSRLLSDRFSAERPKGSFSTLEIQRTEQGDSAMYLCASSRRGGGVEVETQYFGPGTRLLVL.

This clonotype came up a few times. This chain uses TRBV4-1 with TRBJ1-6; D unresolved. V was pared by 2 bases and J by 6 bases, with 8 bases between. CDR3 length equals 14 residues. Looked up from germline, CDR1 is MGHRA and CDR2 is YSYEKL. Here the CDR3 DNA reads TGCGCCAGCAGCCAACAGGTCCTTAATTCACCCCTCCACTTT. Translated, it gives CASSQQVLNSPLHF.